Below are 21 T cell receptor beta chains sequenced from a single sample in a study of a mutant IDH1 vaccine in newly diagnosed glioma. These TCRs are of unknown antigen specificity. Regarding time point: week 5, during vaccination. Each dose delivered 300 ug of mutant IDH1 20-mer peptide subcutaneously with imiquimod. Here immunoSEQ multiplex PCR was the method, and the copy in TCRdb shows in-frame clones only, minus some. Here the sample spans roughly 42,000 clones, approximately 83% being singletons. The sample was PBMCs, taken from a glioma patient whose treatment included an IDH1 peptide vaccine. Source of these receptors: a man aged 35-49 years with glioma.

This CDR3 reads CASEGFPGGRSNEQFF. The CDR3 DNA reads TGTGCTAGTGAAGGGTTTCCGGGAGGCCGTAGCAATGAGCAGTTCTTC. The V and J genes are TRBV12-5 and TRBJ2-1, with TRBD2 matching 7 bases. The V segment lost 7 bases and the J segment 6 bases; nucleotides outside the gene matches: 15. Germline values: CDR1 LGHNT, CDR2 FRNRAP. The CDR3 length is 16 residues. The variable domain in full, with the rest retrieved from reference TRBV12-5 and TRBJ2-1, is DARVTQTPRHKVTEMGQEVTMRCQPILGHNTVFWYRQTMMQGLELLAYFRNRAPLDDSGMPKDRFSAEMPDATLATLKIQPSEPRDSAVYFCASEGFPGGRSNEQFFGPGTRLTVL.

The rearrangement joins TRBV25-1 to TRBJ2-5; 9 positions match TRBD1. Germline assignment: CDR1 MGHDK and CDR2 SYGVNS. The CDR3 spans 14 residues. Germline trimming cut 4 bases from V and 6 bases from J; bases unmatched to any gene: 6. The chain's CDR3 is CASSVTGGAKTQYF. The CDR3 coding sequence is TGTGCCAGCAGTGTCACAGGGGGCGCGAAGACCCAGTACTTC.

The chain joins TRBV2 to TRBJ2-6, with unresolved D. Germline V lookup: CDR1 SNHLY, CDR2 FYNNEI. The CDR3 covers 14 residues. Trimming cost V 5 bases and J 2 bases, with 7 bases left between them. The CDR3 DNA follows: TGTGCCAGCAGTCTAATCCCTGGGGCCAACGTCCTGACTTTC. Amino acids: CASSLIPGANVLTF.

This clone has a single count. The rearrangement uses TRBV2 and TRBJ1-2; 9 bases agree with TRBD1. This CDR3 has 14 residues. CDR1 SNHLY and CDR2 FYNNEI come from the germline V gene. The trim removed 5 bases at V and 5 bases at J, leaving 6 bases unmatched. CDR3 nucleotides: TGTGCCAGCAGTCAAACAGGGGGCGCGTATGGCTACACCTTC. This sequence encodes CASSQTGGAYGYTF. Full variable domain (missing parts from reference TRBV2 and TRBJ1-2): EPEVTQTPSHQVTQMGQEVILRCVPISNHLYFYWYRQILGQKVEFLVSFYNNEISEKSEIFDDQFSVERPDGSNFTLKIRSTKLEDSAMYFCASSQTGGAYGYTFGSGTRLTVV.

This chain uses TRBV7-8 with TRBJ2-5; D is uncertain. The V end lost 10 bases, the J end lost 1 base, and 16 bases lay between the germline ends. The CDR3 is 14 amino acids. The germline V gene encodes CDR1 SGHVS and CDR2 FQNEAQ. CDR3 nucleotides: TGTGCCAACTCGGAACGGGCCTCCCAAGAGACCCAGTACTTC. Protein: CANSERASQETQYF.

The V call is TRBV10-3, the J call TRBJ2-7; 9 bases fit TRBD2. After removal of 2 bases from V and 4 bases from J, the junction contained 9 bases not matched to a gene. The V gene's germline CDR1 is ENHRY and CDR2 SYGVKD. The CDR3 has 16 amino acids. The CDR3 loop is CAISEPQTSGSYEQYF. Here the CDR3 DNA reads TGTGCCATCAGTGAGCCTCAGACTAGCGGTAGTTACGAGCAGTACTTC.

The chain recombines TRBV7-3 with TRBJ2-3, with TRBD2 identical over 15 bases. Looked up from germline, CDR1 is SGHTA and CDR2 is FQGTGA. The CDR3 is 18 amino acids. The trim removed 4 bases at V and 3 bases at J, leaving 8 bases unmatched. The CDR3, as DNA: TGTGCCAGCAGCTCGGGACTAGCGGGAGGCCGGGGGACAGATACGCAGTATTTT. It encodes CASSSGLAGGRGTDTQYF.

V usage is TRBV27 and J usage is TRBJ2-1; 12 bases map to TRBD2. V shed 6 bases and J 5 bases; nucleotides not matched to a gene: 5. The germline gives CDR1 MNHEY, CDR2 SMNVEV (reference sequence). There are 15 residues in the CDR3. This chain's CDR3 is CASSRTSGNNNEQFF. The DNA of the CDR3 is TGTGCCAGCAGCCGGACTAGCGGGAACAACAATGAGCAGTTCTTC.

The sample holds one count of this clone. The V and J genes are TRBV19 and TRBJ2-5; D unclear. CDR1 LNHDA and CDR2 SQIVND come from the germline V gene (reference sequence). The CDR3 length is 12 residues. The V end was cut by 7 bases, the J end by 4 bases, with 10 bases between. CDR3 sequence reads: CASKDGGETQYF. CDR3 DNA sequence: TGTGCCAGTAAGGACGGCGGAGAGACCCAGTACTTC. Based on the CDR3 plus reference TRBV19 and TRBJ2-5, the full variable domain is DGGITQSPKYLFRKEGQNVTLSCEQNLNHDAMYWYRQDPGQGLRLIYYSQIVNDFQKGDIAEGYSVSREKKESFPLTVTSAQKNPTAFYLCASKDGGETQYFGPGTRLLVL.

This clone appeared a few times. V gene TRBV11-3 combines with J gene TRBJ2-2, with D perhaps matching TRBD1 (5 bases). The V gene's germline CDR1 is SGHNT and CDR2 YENEEA. V was shortened by 3 bases and J by 6 bases, with 8 bases between the two germline ends. The CDR3 spans 13 residues. In DNA, the CDR3 is TGTGCCAGCAGCTTCAGGGATCCCGGGGAGCTGTTTTTT. It encodes CASSFRDPGELFF.

The gene calls are TRBV29-1 and TRBJ2-7, with D possibly being TRBD1 or TRBD2 (6 bases each). This CDR3 contains 17 residues. V dropped 6 bases and J dropped 4 bases, with 28 bases sitting between them. CDR1 SQVTM and CDR2 ANQGSEA come from the germline V gene. The CDR3 loop reads CSVRDQTGKTRGYEQYF. In DNA form, the CDR3 reads TGCAGCGTGCGGGACCAAACAGGGAAGACAAGGGGGTACGAGCAGTACTTC.

CDR3 sequence: CATSRDGSGNEKLFF. CDR3 bases: TGTGCCACCAGCAGAGATGGTTCAGGGAACGAAAAACTGTTTTTT. The chain links TRBV15 to TRBJ1-4; D possibly corresponds to TRBD1 (5 bases). The CDR3 contains 15 residues. Germline V lookup: CDR1 LNHNV, CDR2 YYDKDF (reference sequence). V was trimmed by 0 bases and J by 8 bases, leaving 13 bases between them.

The rearrangement links TRBV10-3 to TRBJ2-1; 9 nucleotides agree with TRBD1. V gave up 10 bases and J gave up 1 base; unmatched junction bases: 14. This CDR3 has 17 residues. CDR1 and CDR2 (germline): ENHRY, SYGVKD. The CDR3 nucleotides are TGTGCCACCCAAGGGGGACAGGGTCTTAGTTCCTACAATGAGCAGTTCTTC. Protein sequence: CATQGGQGLSSYNEQFF.

The chain recombines TRBV6-1 with TRBJ2-7; no clear D. Per the germline V gene, CDR1 is MNHNS and CDR2 is SASEGT. This CDR3 spans 13 amino acids. The ends were cut back, 6 bases at V and 3 bases at J, with 12 bases in the middle. The CDR3 DNA is TGTGCCAGCAGGGTCGCCCGTGGCTACGAGCAGTACTTC. It yields the protein CASRVARGYEQYF.

J is TRBJ1-2 and V is TRBV20-1; D call uncertain. This CDR3 has 11 amino acids. Trimming shortened V by 3 bases and J by 10 bases, and 12 bases separated the two germline ends. CDR1 and CDR2 (germline): DFQATT, SNEGSKA (reference sequence). CDR3 protein: CSASSPGTYTF. The CDR3 nucleotides read TGCAGTGCTAGTTCACCAGGTACCTACACCTTC.

This clone was observed a handful of times. The chain couples TRBV4-2 to TRBJ1-1, with 7 bases lining up with TRBD1. Germline trimming cut 4 bases from V and 4 bases from J; bases unmatched to any gene: 6. Germline-derived CDR1 and CDR2 are LGHNA and YNFKEQ. This CDR3 region has 14 residues. The CDR3 coding sequence is TGTGCCAGCAGCCTGGACAGGATGGGCACTGAAGCTTTCTTT. The encoded protein is CASSLDRMGTEAFF.

This clone was detected once. The genes are TRBV9 and TRBJ2-1; 13 positions agree with TRBD2. The CDR3 loop spans 15 amino acids. V trimming: 4 bases; J trimming: 9 bases; junction bases outside the gene matches: 7. Germline V lookup: CDR1 SGDLS, CDR2 YYNGEE. The DNA for the CDR3 is TGTGCCAGCAGCACCAGGACTAGCGGGAGCGGTGAGCAGTTCTTC. Its translation is CASSTRTSGSGEQFF.

Concerning this clone itself: The same CDR3 can be traced to other DNA sequences in this sample. The J gene is TRBJ1-2, the V gene TRBV2; D unclear. Germline V gene sequence: CDR1 SNHLY, CDR2 FYNNEI. The CDR3 contains 11 residues. V was pared by 8 bases and J by 3 bases, with 7 bases between. In nucleotides, the CDR3 is TGTGCCAGCTCTCAGCACTATGGCTACACCTTC. This codes for CASSQHYGYTF.

The CDR3 sequence is CASSFDRGYEQYF. The CDR3 region has the DNA TGTGCCAGCAGCTTTGACAGGGGGTACGAGCAGTACTTC. This chain uses TRBV7-9 with TRBJ2-7, with TRBD1 matching 9 bases. The junction had 1 base not matched to a gene; V was cut back by 3 bases and J by 4 bases. Germline V gene lookup returns CDR1 SEHNR and CDR2 FQNEAQ (reference sequence). The CDR3 is 13 residues long.

The rearrangement uses TRBV10-2 and TRBJ2-7; 8 positions agree with TRBD2. The CDR3 is 15 residues long. Germline CDR1 is WSHSY and CDR2 is SAAADI. V shed 0 bases, J shed 0 bases, and the junction held 1 base outside the gene matches. CDR3 in DNA: TGCGCCAGCAGTGAGTCAAGCGGGAGCTCCTACGAGCAGTACTTC. Its protein is CASSESSGSSYEQYF.

The rearrangement joins TRBV28 to TRBJ1-5, with D perhaps TRBD1 (5 bases). V lost 6 bases to trimming and J lost 2 bases, with 20 bases between them. CDR3 length equals 17 residues. From germline, CDR1 is MDHEN and CDR2 SYDVKM. CDR3 nucleotide sequence: TGTGCCAGCAGGGGGGGGACCCGGGGGGTTCGCAATCAGCCCCAGCATTTT. Translation: CASRGGTRGVRNQPQHF.